What follows is one TCR beta chain and its context. Its target is not known. Data came from immunoSEQ multiplex PCR; TCRdb stores just in-frame clones and leaves some out. Among roughly 160,000 clones listed, 80% to 95% were seen once. The sample originates from a study of T cell responses to AZD1222 COVID-19 vaccine. Trimming removed 5 bases from V and 5 bases from J; junction bases left unmatched: 13. CDR3 length: 17 residues. Germline loops: CDR1 MNHEY, CDR2 SMNVEV (reference sequence). Study-wide points: Samples come after the peak T cell response, not at day 14. In a largely white British group with more females than males, clonal diversity was possibly underestimated.

The sequence was obtained from an adult in good health. The chain joins TRBV27 to TRBJ1-1; 11 positions match TRBD1. Source: peripheral blood, taken on day 0 of AZD1222 vaccination. The CDR3 region is CASSHRDRGFFRTEAFF. In nucleotides, the CDR3 is TGTGCCAGCAGTCACCGGGACAGGGGGTTTTTTAGGACTGAAGCTTTCTTT.